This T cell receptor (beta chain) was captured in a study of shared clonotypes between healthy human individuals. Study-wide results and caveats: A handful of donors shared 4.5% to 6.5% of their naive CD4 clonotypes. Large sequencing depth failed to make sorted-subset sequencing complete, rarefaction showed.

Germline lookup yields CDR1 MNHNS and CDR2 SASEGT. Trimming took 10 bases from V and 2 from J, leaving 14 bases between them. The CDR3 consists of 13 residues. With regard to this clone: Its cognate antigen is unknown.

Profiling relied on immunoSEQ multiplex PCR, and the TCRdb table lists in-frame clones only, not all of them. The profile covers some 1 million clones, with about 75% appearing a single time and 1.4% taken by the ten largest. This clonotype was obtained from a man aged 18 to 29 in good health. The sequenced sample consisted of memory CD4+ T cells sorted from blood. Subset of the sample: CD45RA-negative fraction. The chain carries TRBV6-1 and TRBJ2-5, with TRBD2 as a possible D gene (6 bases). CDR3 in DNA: TGTGCCACCTCCGGGACTTGGCAAGAGACCCAGTACTTC. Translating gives CATSGTWQETQYF.